A single sample gave rise to the 5 T cell receptor beta chains below, sequenced in a study of cytotoxic CD8 clonotypes in ibrutinib-treated CLL. TCRdb's table, derived via immunoSEQ multiplex PCR, lists solely in-frame clones and lacks some. The sample lists roughly 220,000 clones, around 70% occurring once. Sequenced here: PBMCs, sampled after 12 months of ibrutinib treatment. Every receptor here comes from a human donor with chronic lymphocytic leukemia.

The V call is TRBV10-3, the J call TRBJ2-7; tentative D call: TRBD2 (6 bases). The CDR3 contains 11 residues. Trimming left V 9 bases short and J 5 bases short, with 11 bases between. CDR1 is ENHRY, CDR2 SYGVKD, per germline. The CDR3: CAILRGNEQYF. Here the CDR3 DNA reads TGTGCCATACTTCGGGGGAACGAGCAGTACTTC.

The J gene is TRBJ1-1, the V gene TRBV5-1; no firm D call. With 1 base removed from V and 4 bases from J, the gap between germline ends came to 14 bases. Per the germline V gene, CDR1 is SGHRS and CDR2 is YFSETQ. The CDR3 is made up of 15 amino acids. The CDR3 nucleotides read TGCGCCAGCAGCTTGCTACTGGGAAGGGTCACTGAAGCTTTCTTT. Its translation is CASSLLLGRVTEAFF. The entire variable domain, with the rest obtained from reference TRBV5-1 and TRBJ1-1, is as follows: KAGVTQTPRYLIKTRGQQVTLSCSPISGHRSVSWYQQTPGQGLQFLFEYFSETQRNKGNFPGRFSGRQFSNSRSEMNVSTLELGDSALYLCASSLLLGRVTEAFFGQGTRLTVV.

This clone was counted a single time. The V gene is TRBV10-3, the J gene TRBJ2-3, with 8 bases identical to TRBD2. This CDR3 spans 15 amino acids. Germline CDR1 reads ENHRY; CDR2 reads SYGVKD. V gave up 3 bases and J gave up 6 bases; unmatched junction bases: 8. The DNA for the CDR3 is TGTGCCATCAGTGATGCGGGAGGTGAAATTGATACGCAGTATTTT. This encodes CAISDAGGEIDTQYF.

This clone was seen just once. V and J are TRBV2 and TRBJ1-3; no clear D gene. V lost 3 bases, J lost 0 bases, and 6 bases lay in between. From germline, CDR1 is SNHLY and CDR2 FYNNEI. CDR3 length: 14 residues. In nucleotides, the CDR3 is TGTGCCAGCAGTGAGAGGTACTCTGGAAACACCATATATTTT. This sequence encodes CASSERYSGNTIYF.

This sequence joins TRBV6-5 and TRBJ1-5; D not certain. The CDR3 consists of 15 residues. V lost 5 bases to trimming and J lost 5 bases, with 16 bases between them. Germline loops: CDR1 MNHEY, CDR2 SVGAGI. As DNA, the CDR3 is TGTGCCAGCAGTACCCTTTGGGCAGCTGATCAGCCCCAGCATTTT. This sequence encodes CASSTLWAADQPQHF.